This TCR beta chain was sequenced for a study of blood T cell repertoires in COVID-19. Across the whole study: T cells, B-cell-depleted T cells, or PBMCs provided the cDNA or gDNA that served as material.

Method: immunoSEQ multiplex PCR; TCRdb's copy keeps in-frame clones and lacks some. The table has 150,000 to 200,000 clones, approximately 87% seen once; the top ten hold roughly 4.1%. In germline, CDR1 is SGDLS, CDR2 YYNGEE. Deletions cut 4 bases from V and 8 bases from J, with 15 bases between. The CDR3 runs to 13 residues. This chain uses TRBV9 with TRBJ1-2, with D possibly being TRBD1 (6 bases). The sequence was collected from a woman in her 70s with acute or convalescent COVID-19. Sequencing input: peripheral blood. Written as DNA, the CDR3 is TGTGCCAGCAGCCTGGGGGGGCGCCTCGGCTACACCTTC. Translating gives CASSLGGRLGYTF.